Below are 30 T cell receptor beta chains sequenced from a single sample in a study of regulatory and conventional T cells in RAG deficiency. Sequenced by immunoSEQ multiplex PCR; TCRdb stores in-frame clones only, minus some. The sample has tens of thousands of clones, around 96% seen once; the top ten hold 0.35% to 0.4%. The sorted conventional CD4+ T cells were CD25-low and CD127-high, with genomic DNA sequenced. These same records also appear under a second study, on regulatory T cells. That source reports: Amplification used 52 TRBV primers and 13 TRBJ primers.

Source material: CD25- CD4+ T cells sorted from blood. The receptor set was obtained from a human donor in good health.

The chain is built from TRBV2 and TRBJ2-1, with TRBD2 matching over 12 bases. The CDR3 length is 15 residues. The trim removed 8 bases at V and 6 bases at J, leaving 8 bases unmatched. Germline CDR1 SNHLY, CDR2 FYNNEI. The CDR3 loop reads CASSRGLAGTNEQFF. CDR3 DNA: TGTGCCAGCTCTCGTGGACTAGCGGGGACCAATGAGCAGTTCTTC.

This CDR3 is CASSYSTRNEQFF. In nucleotides, the CDR3 is TGTGCCAGCAGTTACTCGACTAGAAATGAGCAGTTCTTC. The V and J genes are TRBV6-5 and TRBJ2-1; TRBD2 might be the D (6 bases). The CDR3 runs to 13 residues. V lost 0 bases and J 7 bases, leaving 7 bases between the germline ends. Per the germline V gene, CDR1 is MNHEY and CDR2 is SVGAGI.

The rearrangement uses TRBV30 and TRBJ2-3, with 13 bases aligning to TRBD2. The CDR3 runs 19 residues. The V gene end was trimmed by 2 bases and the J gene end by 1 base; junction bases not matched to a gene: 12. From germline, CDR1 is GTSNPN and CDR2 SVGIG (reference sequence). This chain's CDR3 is CAWSPRLAGGPIGTDTQYF. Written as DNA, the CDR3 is TGTGCCTGGAGTCCTCGACTAGCGGGGGGCCCGATTGGCACAGATACGCAGTATTTT.

In DNA form, the CDR3 reads TGTGCCAGCAGCTCCCTGCGGCGCGAAATGACTGAAGCTTTCTTT. Protein sequence: CASSSLRREMTEAFF. The chain has TRBV7-2 and TRBJ1-1; D is unclear. CDR3 length: 15 amino acids. CDR1 and CDR2 from the germline V gene are SGHTA and FQGNSA. The V end was cut by 4 bases, the J end by 5 bases, with 17 bases between.

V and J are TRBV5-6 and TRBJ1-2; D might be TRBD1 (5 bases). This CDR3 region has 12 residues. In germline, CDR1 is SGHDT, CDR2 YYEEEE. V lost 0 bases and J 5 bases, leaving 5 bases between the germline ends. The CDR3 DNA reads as TGTGCCAGCAGCTTGGAGGGGTATGGCTACACCTTC. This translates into CASSLEGYGYTF.

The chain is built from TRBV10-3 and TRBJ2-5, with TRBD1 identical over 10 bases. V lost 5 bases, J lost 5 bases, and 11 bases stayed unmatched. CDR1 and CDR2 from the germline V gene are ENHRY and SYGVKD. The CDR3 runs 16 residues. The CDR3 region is CAISSGTTGGGETQYF. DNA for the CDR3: TGTGCCATCAGTTCCGGAACGACAGGGGGCGGGGAGACCCAGTACTTC.

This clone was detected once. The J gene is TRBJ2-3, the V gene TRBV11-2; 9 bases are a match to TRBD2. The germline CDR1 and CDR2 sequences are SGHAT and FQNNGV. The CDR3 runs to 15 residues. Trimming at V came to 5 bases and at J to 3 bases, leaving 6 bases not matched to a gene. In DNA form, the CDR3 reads TGTGCCAGCAGCAATATAGCGGGAGTGACAGATACGCAGTATTTT. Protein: CASSNIAGVTDTQYF.

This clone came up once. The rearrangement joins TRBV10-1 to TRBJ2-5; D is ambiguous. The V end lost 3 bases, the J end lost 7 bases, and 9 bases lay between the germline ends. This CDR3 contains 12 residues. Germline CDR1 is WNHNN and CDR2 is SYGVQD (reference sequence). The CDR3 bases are TGCGCCAGCAGTGACACCCCGGGGACCCAGTACTTC. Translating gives CASSDTPGTQYF.

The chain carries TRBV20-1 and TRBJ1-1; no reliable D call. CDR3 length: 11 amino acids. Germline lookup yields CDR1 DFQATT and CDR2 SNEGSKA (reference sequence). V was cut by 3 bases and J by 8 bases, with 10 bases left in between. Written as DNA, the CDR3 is TGCAGTGCTAGTCGGTTGGTGGAAGCTTTCTTT. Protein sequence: CSASRLVEAFF.

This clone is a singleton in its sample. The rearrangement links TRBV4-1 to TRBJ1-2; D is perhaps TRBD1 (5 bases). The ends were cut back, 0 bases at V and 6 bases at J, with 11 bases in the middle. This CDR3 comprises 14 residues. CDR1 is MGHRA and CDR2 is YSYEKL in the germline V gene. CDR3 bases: TGCGCCAGCAGCCAAGAACGGGGGGGTCATGGCTACACCTTC. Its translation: CASSQERGGHGYTF.

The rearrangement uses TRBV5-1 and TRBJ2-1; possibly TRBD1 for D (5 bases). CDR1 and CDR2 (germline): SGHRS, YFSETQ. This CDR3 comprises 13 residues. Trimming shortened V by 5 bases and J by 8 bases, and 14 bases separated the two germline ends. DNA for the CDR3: TGCGCCAGCAGTCCTGACAGTACGCATGAGCAGTTCTTC. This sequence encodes CASSPDSTHEQFF.

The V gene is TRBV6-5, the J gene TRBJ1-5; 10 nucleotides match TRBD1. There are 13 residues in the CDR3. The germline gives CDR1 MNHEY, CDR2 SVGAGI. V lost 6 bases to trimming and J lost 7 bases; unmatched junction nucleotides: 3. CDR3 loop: CASRRTGGQPQHF. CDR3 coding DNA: TGTGCCAGCAGACGGACAGGGGGGCAGCCCCAGCATTTT.

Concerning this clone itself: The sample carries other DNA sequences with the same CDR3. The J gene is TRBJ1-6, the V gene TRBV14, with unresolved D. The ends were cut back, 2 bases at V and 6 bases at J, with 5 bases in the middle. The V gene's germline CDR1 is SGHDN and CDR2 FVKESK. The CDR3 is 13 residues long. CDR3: CASSQNGNSPLHF. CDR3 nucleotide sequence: TGTGCCAGCAGCCAAAACGGTAATTCACCCCTCCACTTT.

The CDR3, as DNA: TGTGCCAGCAGCAAATTTCGGACTAGGCAAGAGACCCAGTACTTC. Encoded protein: CASSKFRTRQETQYF. The chain joins TRBV7-8 to TRBJ2-5, with 7 bases identical to TRBD2. The ends lost 5 bases at V and 2 bases at J; junction bases unmatched: 8. Germline V gene data show CDR1 as SGHVS and CDR2 as FQNEAQ. The CDR3 is 15 amino acids.

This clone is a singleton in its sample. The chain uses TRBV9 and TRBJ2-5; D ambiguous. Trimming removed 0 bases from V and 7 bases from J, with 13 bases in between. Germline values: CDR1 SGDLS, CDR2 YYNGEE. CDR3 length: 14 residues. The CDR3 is CASSVGDPPGTQYF. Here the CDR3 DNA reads TGTGCCAGCAGCGTAGGTGACCCCCCGGGGACCCAGTACTTC.

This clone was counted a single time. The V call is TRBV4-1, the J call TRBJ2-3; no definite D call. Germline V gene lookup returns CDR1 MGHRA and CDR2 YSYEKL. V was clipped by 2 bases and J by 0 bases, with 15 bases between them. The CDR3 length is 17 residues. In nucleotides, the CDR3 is TGCGCCAGCAGCCAACCGCCGGTTGGGCACAGCACAGATACGCAGTATTTT. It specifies CASSQPPVGHSTDTQYF.

The CDR3 nucleotides are TGTGCCAGCAGCGTGGGCGGGAACTCCTACGAGCAGTACTTC. Protein sequence: CASSVGGNSYEQYF. The rearrangement links TRBV9 to TRBJ2-7, with D tentatively TRBD2 (6 bases). The CDR3 sequence is 14 residues long. CDR1 and CDR2 (germline): SGDLS, YYNGEE. Trimming took 2 bases from V and 0 from J, leaving 9 bases between them.

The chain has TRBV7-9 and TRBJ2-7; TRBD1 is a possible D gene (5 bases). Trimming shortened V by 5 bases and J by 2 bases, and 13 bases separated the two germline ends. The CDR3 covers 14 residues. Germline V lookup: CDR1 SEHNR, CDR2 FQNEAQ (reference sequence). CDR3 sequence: CASSIGQGTYEQYF. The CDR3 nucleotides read TGTGCCAGCAGCATAGGGCAGGGCACCTACGAGCAGTACTTC.

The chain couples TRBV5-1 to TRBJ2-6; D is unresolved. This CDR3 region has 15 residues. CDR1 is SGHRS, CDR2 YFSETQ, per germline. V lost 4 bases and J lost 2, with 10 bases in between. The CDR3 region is CASSPQLTGANVLTF. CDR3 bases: TGCGCCAGCAGCCCCCAGTTAACTGGGGCCAACGTCCTGACTTTC.

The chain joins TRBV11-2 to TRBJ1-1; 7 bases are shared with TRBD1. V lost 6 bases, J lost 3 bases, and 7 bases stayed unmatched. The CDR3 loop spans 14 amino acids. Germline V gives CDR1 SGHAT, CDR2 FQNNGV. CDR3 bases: TGTGCCAGCAGGGAGACAGGGTCCTACACTGAAGCTTTCTTT. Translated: CASRETGSYTEAFF.

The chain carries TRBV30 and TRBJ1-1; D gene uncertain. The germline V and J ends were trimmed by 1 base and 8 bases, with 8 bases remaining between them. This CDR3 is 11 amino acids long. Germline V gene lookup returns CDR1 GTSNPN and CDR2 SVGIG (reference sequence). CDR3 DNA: TGTGCCTGGAGTGGGAGGACGGAAGCTTTCTTT. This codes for CAWSGRTEAFF. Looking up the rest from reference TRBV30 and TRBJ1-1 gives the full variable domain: SQTIHQWPATLVQPVGSPLSLECTVEGTSNPNLYWYRQAAGRGLQLLFYSVGIGQISSEVPQNLSASRPQDRQFILSSKKLLLSDSGFYLCAWSGRTEAFFGQGTRLTVV.

The chain's CDR3 is CASSLGGRDEQYF. The CDR3 coding sequence is TGTGCCAGCAGCTTAGGTGGCAGGGACGAGCAGTACTTC. This sequence joins TRBV7-9 and TRBJ2-7; the D gene is possibly TRBD1 (5 bases). The CDR3 has 13 residues. Looked up from germline, CDR1 is SEHNR and CDR2 is FQNEAQ (reference sequence). With 1 base removed from V and 5 bases from J, the gap between germline ends came to 9 bases.

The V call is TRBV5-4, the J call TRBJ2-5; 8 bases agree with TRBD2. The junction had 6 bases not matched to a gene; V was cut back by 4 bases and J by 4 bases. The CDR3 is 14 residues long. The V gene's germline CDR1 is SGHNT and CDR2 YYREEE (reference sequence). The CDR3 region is CASSPGGEGETQYF. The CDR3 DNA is TGTGCCAGCAGCCCGGGGGGGGAAGGAGAGACCCAGTACTTC.

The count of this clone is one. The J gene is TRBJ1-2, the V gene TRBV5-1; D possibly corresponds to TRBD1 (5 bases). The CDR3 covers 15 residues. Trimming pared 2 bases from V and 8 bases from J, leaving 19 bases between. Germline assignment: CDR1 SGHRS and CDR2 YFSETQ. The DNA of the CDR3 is TGCGCCAGCAGCTTTTTGACAGCCCCTGGCGGCGGCTACACCTTC. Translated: CASSFLTAPGGGYTF.

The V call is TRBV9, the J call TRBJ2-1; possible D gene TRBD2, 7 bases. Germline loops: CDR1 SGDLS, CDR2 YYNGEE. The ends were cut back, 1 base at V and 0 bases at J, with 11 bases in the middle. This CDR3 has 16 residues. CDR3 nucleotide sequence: TGTGCCAGCAGCGTAAGAGGGGGGGCCTCCTACAATGAGCAGTTCTTC. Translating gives CASSVRGGASYNEQFF.

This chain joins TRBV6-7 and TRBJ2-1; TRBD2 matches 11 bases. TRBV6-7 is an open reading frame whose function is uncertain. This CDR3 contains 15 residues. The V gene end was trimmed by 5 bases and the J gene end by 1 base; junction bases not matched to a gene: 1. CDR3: CASSIAGGSYNEQFF. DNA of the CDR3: TGTGCCAGCAGTATAGCGGGAGGGTCCTACAATGAGCAGTTCTTC.

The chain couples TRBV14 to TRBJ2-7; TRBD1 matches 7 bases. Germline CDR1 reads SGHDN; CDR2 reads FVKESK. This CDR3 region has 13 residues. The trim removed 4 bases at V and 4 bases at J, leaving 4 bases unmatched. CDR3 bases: TGTGCCAGCAGCCGCCAGACAGGGTACGAGCAGTACTTC. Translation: CASSRQTGYEQYF.

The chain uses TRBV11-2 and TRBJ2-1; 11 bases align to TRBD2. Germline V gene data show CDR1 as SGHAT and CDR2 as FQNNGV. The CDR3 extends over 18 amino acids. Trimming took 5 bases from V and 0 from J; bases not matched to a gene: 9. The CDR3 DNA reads TGTGCCAGCAGCGTAGGGACTAGCGGCCAGAGCTCCTACAATGAGCAGTTCTTC. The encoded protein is CASSVGTSGQSSYNEQFF.

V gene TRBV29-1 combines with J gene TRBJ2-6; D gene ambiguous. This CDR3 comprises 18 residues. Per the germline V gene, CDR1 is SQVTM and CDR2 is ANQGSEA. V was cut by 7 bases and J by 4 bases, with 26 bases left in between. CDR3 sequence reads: CSARIPIALWRGANVLTF. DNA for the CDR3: TGCAGCGCCAGAATCCCCATCGCCCTTTGGCGGGGGGCCAACGTCCTGACTTTC.

The DNA for the CDR3 is TGTGCCATCAGTGAGACTACAGGGGGCGCGGGCACTGAAGCTTTCTTT. Its translation: CAISETTGGAGTEAFF. The chain couples TRBV10-3 to TRBJ1-1; 9 bases agree with TRBD1. V was pared by 2 bases and J by 4 bases, with 8 bases of the junction left unmatched. The germline V gene has CDR1 ENHRY and CDR2 SYGVKD. This CDR3 has 16 amino acids.